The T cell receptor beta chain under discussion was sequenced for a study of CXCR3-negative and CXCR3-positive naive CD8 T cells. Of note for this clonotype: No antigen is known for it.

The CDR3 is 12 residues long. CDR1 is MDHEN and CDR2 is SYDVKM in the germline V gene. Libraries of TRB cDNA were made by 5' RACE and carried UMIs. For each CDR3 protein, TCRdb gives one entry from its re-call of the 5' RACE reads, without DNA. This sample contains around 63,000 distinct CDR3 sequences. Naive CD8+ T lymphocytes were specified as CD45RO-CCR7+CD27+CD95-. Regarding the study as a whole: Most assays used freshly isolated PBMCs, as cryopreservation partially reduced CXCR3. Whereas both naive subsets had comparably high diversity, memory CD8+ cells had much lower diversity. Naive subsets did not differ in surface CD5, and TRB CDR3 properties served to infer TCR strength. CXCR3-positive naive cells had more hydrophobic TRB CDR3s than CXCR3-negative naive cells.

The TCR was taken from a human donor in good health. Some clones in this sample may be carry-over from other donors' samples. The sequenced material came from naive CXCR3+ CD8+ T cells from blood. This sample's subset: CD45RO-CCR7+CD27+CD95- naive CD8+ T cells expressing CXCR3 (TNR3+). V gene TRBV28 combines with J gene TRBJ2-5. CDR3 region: CASTDVSETQYF.